Detailed here is one TCR beta chain. Its antigen is unknown. No base qualities exist here, and no much larger clone lies one base off it. Other DNA sequences in this sample translate to the same CDR3. The data originate from a study of cytomegalovirus exposure and HLA in healthy donors (dated by TCRdb to the late 2010s). With respect to the entire study: In an earlier analysis of approximately 640 of the donors, 250 to 350 Gb of sequence data and about 110 million unique TCR beta sequences from 150 million to 200 million T cells were reported. An early release that covered about 600 HLA-typed donors contained approximately 300 gigabases of sequencing data and roughly 84 million unique TCR sequences. The genetic ancestry cluster associated with self-reported Caucasian donors included about four fifths of the 398 genotyped donors. The study aimed to test whether cataloging public T cell receptors could reveal signatures of past pathogen exposure. Using immunosequencing, the study profiled T cell repertoires from around 670 subjects and related those repertoires to cytomegalovirus serostatus. Besides the first cohort of 666 subjects, a separate validation cohort made up of 90 to 150 different subjects was used. High-throughput TCR immunosequencing, statistical association of individual TCRs with disease status, and machine learning were combined to predict cytomegalovirus infection status. In a later analysis, previously published TCR beta repertoires from more than 500 donors were re-analyzed and high-resolution HLA genotyping was added so that TCR occurrence patterns could be studied. Rather than drawing on any new phenotypic data, the later analysis identified candidate immune exposures from TCR beta sequences and the way those sequences occurred across donors. An earlier analysis of about 600 of the donors used high-throughput TCR beta sequencing to judge whether each TCR beta V gene segment behaved as functional or pseudogenic. Alongside the repertoire data, information on donor age, sex, ethnicity and CMV serostatus was compiled. A later genetic analysis used genome-wide SNP genotypes for about 60% of the roughly 700 donors, treating that subset as a discovery cohort. Every repertoire in the discovery cohort had been generated on one and the same sequencing platform. HLA typing covered class I and class II loci at four-digit resolution. The number of donors typed differed by locus, with about 629-630 for A, B, C, DRB1 and DQB1, about 500 for DQA1, about 610 for DPA1, and some 450 for DPB1. Because of strong linkage in the cohort, four to six DR-DQ haplotypes were treated as single units for association and clustering. Among 398 genotyped donors of the cohort, an average of about 240,000 unique TCR beta nucleotide sequences were sequenced per donor, 15% to 20% of them non-productive. The research as a whole found: In an earlier analysis of fewer than 750 of the donors, most TCR beta V segments were observed in productive rearrangements about 87% or about 30% of the time, broadly matching IMGT annotations. According to a later analysis, TCR association rates differed among HLA loci, with DRB1 alleles showing the most associated TCRs and HLA-C alleles showing the fewest. According to the authors, the approach could potentially be generalized to other disease states and immunological phenotypes. A further reported finding was that TCR beta sequences accurately predicted the HLA-A and HLA-B alleles for most subjects in the first cohort. A total of around 150 TCR beta chains were listed by the study as associated with cytomegalovirus. Most TCR sequences were seen in very few donors, while some public TCRs were found in many individuals. Correlated functional status among segregating V segments might reflect linkage disequilibrium, but an unknown experimental factor could not be ruled out. Specific HLA alleles were associated with 15,000 to 20,000 TCR beta sequences at a false discovery rate of 0.05 in a later analysis. Some IMGT-functional V segments, including TRBV6-2 and TRBV6-3, could not be distinguished by the 87-base-pair reads and were therefore excluded. A later genetic analysis associated a missense DCLRE1C variant with V-gene and J-gene trimming of TCR beta chains, and an independent cohort replicated the association. Assigning TCR associations to individual alleles was difficult when HLA alleles, especially DR and DQ, strongly co-occurred. Only TCR beta chains were sequenced in this cohort, and the absence of alpha or paired-chain data limited detectable features. Over 15 rarely observed V segments, including chromosome 9 orphons, were excluded from the earlier analysis of some 590 of the donors because counts were too low. Compared with equally common non-associated chains, HLA-associated TCR beta chains in a later analysis were more clonally expanded and had lower generation probabilities. According to a later genetic analysis, donors in an Asian-associated ancestry cluster had fewer N-insertions in productive TCRs than the roughly 700-donor mean. In a later analysis, most CMV-associated TCR beta chains were found to appear HLA-restricted, with HLA associations seemingly driven largely by CMV exposure. CMV serostatus was the only immune exposure information available for the cohort. Because HLA typing was missing for some donors at each locus, association tests included only the typed subset. The presence/absence analyses assumed that sequencing depth was roughly uniform across donors, and that assumption may not be true. In vitro tests confirmed that a few of the cytomegalovirus-associated TCR beta chains recognize cytomegalovirus antigens. The classifier was reported to diagnose cytomegalovirus status with high specificity and sensitivity in both the original and validation cohorts. A later analysis reported that several top co-occurrence clusters appeared linked to parvovirus B19, influenza, CMV and Epstein-Barr virus. A cluster of highly shared sequence variants was judged likely to represent a technical artifact of the sequencing pipeline.

The method behind the library was the immunoSEQ multiplex PCR assay. For the multiplex PCR, a mixture combining 60 forward primers for TCR Vbeta segments and 13 reverse primers for TCR Jbeta segments was used. Amplification of the CDR3 region of rearranged TCR beta genes was performed with a multiplex PCR assay on genomic DNA. On the Illumina HiSeq System, the amplified TCR beta libraries were sequenced as 87-base-pair reads. On the study's bioinformatics: Across the 700 or so repertoires, a later analysis counted approximately 75 million unique TCR beta chains, roughly 11 million of which were shared by at least two donors. Raw reads were error-corrected and collapsed into unique sequences with a nearest-neighbor algorithm that merged closely related sequences to remove PCR and sequencing errors. Alignment of CDR3 sequences to IMGT reference sequences was used to assign V, D and J gene segments. For a sequence to be retained, a match of at least six nucleotides to both a V gene segment and a J gene segment was required. Rearrangements were classified as productive when the CDR3 lacked stop codons and remained in frame with V and J, and all other rearrangements were classified as non-productive. Following IMGT convention, CDR3 was defined as the stretch from the second conserved V-encoded cysteine up to the conserved J-encoded phenylalanine. The earlier analysis of around 640 of the donors excluded sequences that lacked an unambiguous match to a single V gene segment. An earlier analysis of a few hundred of the donors classified V segments as functional when productive rearrangements were above 56.7% and as segregating when the standard deviation between donors was above 5%. A statistical classification framework was built for diagnosing cytomegalovirus status from the catalog of TCR beta chain sequences. A later analysis assigned V and J genes by comparing TCR nucleotide sequences with IMGT/GENE-DB human TR gene sequences. The TCRdist pipeline was used in a later analysis to assign CDR3 sequences and most-parsimonious VDJ recombination scenarios. A later analysis defined each TCR beta chain by its CDR3 amino acid sequence plus V-gene family, and excluded reads lacking a unique V-gene family. A later analysis removed 500 to 650 highly shared, low-generation-probability nucleotide sequences to deal with suspected cross-contamination and a sequencing artifact. In a later analysis, a clonal expansion index for each public chain was calculated from normalized within-repertoire ranks of inferred template counts. In a later analysis, generation probabilities were computed using a VDJ recombination model fitted to out-of-frame rearrangements, and the results were checked against IGoR. In a later analysis, hypergeometric tests were used to score TCR-TCR, TCR-HLA and TCR-CMV co-occurrence, with a repertoire-size bias correction applied to TCR pairs. In a later analysis, false discovery rates were estimated by permuting HLA or CMV assignments 20 times. In a later analysis, co-occurring TCRs were grouped using DBSCAN, and TCRdist sequence similarity was added for clustering within HLA-allele-positive subsets. For co-occurrence clustering, repertoires with fewer than 30,000 or more than 120,000 public chains were excluded, along with four or five repertoires with anomalous nucleotide sharing. Not all clones reach the TCRdb copy of this immuneACCESS table, which keeps in-frame sequences only. Checked studies attribute under half of the gap to unresolved V genes and leave the rest unexplained. V and J calls and clone size are those listed in that table; D and trimming were worked out from the DNA. The sample has 55,000 to 75,000 clones on record, 68% of them singletons. Clones ranked in the top ten supply less than 20% of the sample.

The cohort consisted of fewer than 700 healthy bone marrow donors. At the time of sampling, every cohort member was nominally healthy, though immune exposures that went unrecorded were likely present. The donor tested CMV seropositive and was one of the 289 seropositive cohort members. Every donor gave a peripheral blood sample, and the peripheral blood mononuclear cells from that sample were used for TCR beta sequencing. Genomic DNA extraction from the blood cell samples was performed with the Qiagen DNeasy Blood Extraction Kit. The germline V gene yields MNHEY for CDR1 and SVGAGI for CDR2. The CDR3, cysteine through phenylalanine, is 13 amino acids long. The retained sequence is limited to the CDR3, 39 bases, with the frame set at the first base. V is shortened by 0 bases, J by 8 bases, and the region joining them spans 8 bases.

Here the chain combines TRBV6-5 and TRBJ2-1; D gene: possibly TRBD1, on 6 matching bases. The receptor was derived from a man in his forties or fifties in good health and CMV-seropositive. The sample was PBMCs. The CDR3 region reads CASSYSRGHEQFF. The nucleotides read TGTGCCAGCAGTTACTCCAGGGGCCATGAGCAGTTCTTC.